Listed below are T cell receptor beta chains from one sample, sequenced in a study of monozygotic twins with inflammatory bowel disease. TCRdb re-analyzed the 5' RACE reads; it lists each CDR3 protein once, without DNA. This table holds 210,000 or so distinct CDR3 sequences. Source material: blood. The receptors here all came from a human donor with ulcerative colitis or Crohn's disease, or a healthy co-twin of an affected twin (not recorded which). Both conserved end residues are part of each CDR3. The order of the fields is CDR3 protein, J gene, V gene.

CDR3aa: CASSIPTDNTEAFF
j_gene: TRBJ1-1
v_gene: TRBV5-1

CDR3aa: CSASGTEETQYF
j_gene: TRBJ2-5
v_gene: TRBV20-1

CDR3aa: CASSIGSYNEQFF
j_gene: TRBJ2-1
v_gene: TRBV19

CDR3aa: CSVDLLDRGKQYF
j_gene: TRBJ2-7
v_gene: TRBV29-1

CDR3aa: CASSLVYETQYF
j_gene: TRBJ2-5
v_gene: TRBV7-2

CDR3aa: CASSLAGDRGFYEQYF
j_gene: TRBJ2-7
v_gene: TRBV5-6

CDR3aa: CASSHTPGTVSYNEQFF
j_gene: TRBJ2-1
v_gene: TRBV6-2/TRBV6-3

CDR3aa: CASSSGLAGAETQYF
j_gene: TRBJ2-5
v_gene: TRBV5-1

CDR3aa: CSAEGEGSYEQYF
j_gene: TRBJ2-7
v_gene: TRBV29-1

CDR3aa: CASSWTTETANTGELFF
j_gene: TRBJ2-2
v_gene: TRBV27

CDR3aa: CASSQRPTGVPDTQYF
j_gene: TRBJ2-3
v_gene: TRBV4-1

CDR3aa: CTSSFGLPNEQFF
j_gene: TRBJ2-1
v_gene: TRBV5-1

CDR3aa: CASSDRSSYNEQFF
j_gene: TRBJ2-1
v_gene: TRBV25-1

CDR3aa: CSARMSGLSFQETQYF
j_gene: TRBJ2-5
v_gene: TRBV20-1

CDR3aa: CASSEDRGNTEAFF
j_gene: TRBJ1-1
v_gene: TRBV2

CDR3aa: CASSWGGSSYEQYF
j_gene: TRBJ2-7
v_gene: TRBV5-1

CDR3aa: CATGRDKNTDTQYF
j_gene: TRBJ2-3
v_gene: TRBV15

CDR3aa: CSAATRSNPNEKLFF
j_gene: TRBJ1-4
v_gene: TRBV20-1

CDR3aa: CASSARTARGDEKLFF
j_gene: TRBJ1-4
v_gene: TRBV4-3

CDR3aa: CASSPARHTDTQYF
j_gene: TRBJ2-3
v_gene: TRBV18

CDR3aa: CASSPQGVGGTYEQYF
j_gene: TRBJ2-7
v_gene: TRBV5-1

CDR3aa: CASSLTGGIPNTGELFF
j_gene: TRBJ2-2
v_gene: TRBV7-3

CDR3aa: CASSYGLDWADTQYF
j_gene: TRBJ2-3
v_gene: TRBV6-5

CDR3aa: CASSLERGDYGYTF
j_gene: TRBJ1-2
v_gene: TRBV5-1

CDR3aa: CSVEELGGYEQYF
j_gene: TRBJ2-7
v_gene: TRBV29-1

CDR3aa: CASSLNPGSNTGELFF
j_gene: TRBJ2-2
v_gene: TRBV7-8

CDR3aa: CASSLALDYTDTQYF
j_gene: TRBJ2-3
v_gene: TRBV12-3/TRBV12-4

CDR3aa: CASSELGGGARNYGYTF
j_gene: TRBJ1-2
v_gene: TRBV25-1

CDR3aa: CARSVTGQPQHF
j_gene: TRBJ1-5
v_gene: TRBV5-3

CDR3aa: CATSRERRGGYNEQFF
j_gene: TRBJ2-1
v_gene: TRBV15

CDR3aa: CASSTGNTLSTDTQYF
j_gene: TRBJ2-3
v_gene: TRBV12-3/TRBV12-4

CDR3aa: CAISEAGQSYGYTF
j_gene: TRBJ1-2
v_gene: TRBV10-3

CDR3aa: CSAKRAGGLRSTDTQYF
j_gene: TRBJ2-3
v_gene: TRBV20-1

CDR3aa: CAGRTTGDNQPQHF
j_gene: TRBJ1-5
v_gene: TRBV6-1

CDR3aa: CAIRHGAGRTGELFF
j_gene: TRBJ2-2
v_gene: TRBV28